One and the same sample provided the 27 T cell receptor beta chains below, sequenced in a study of PD-1 blockade in classical Hodgkin lymphoma. Sequencing was performed with immunoSEQ multiplex PCR; in TCRdb, only in-frame clones are kept and a portion is missing. This table holds roughly 2,600 clones, roughly four fifths found once. Regarding time point: cycle 4 day 1 (C4D1), after more than 5 weeks of nivolumab. Brentuximab vedotin exposure varied among the patients, all of whom had relapsed after autologous stem cell transplantation. CD8+ T cell isolation from thawed PBMCs was performed by magnetic negative selection. The material sequenced was CD8+ T cells from blood, taken before the fourth cycle of nivolumab. These receptors came from a human donor with classical Hodgkin lymphoma.

The genes are TRBV4-1 and TRBJ2-2; D is ambiguous. This CDR3 has 13 amino acids. V gave up 4 bases and J gave up 6 bases, with 9 bases separating them. Looked up from germline, CDR1 is MGHRA and CDR2 is YSYEKL. CDR3 in DNA: TGCGCCAGCAGCCCCACGATCGCCGGGGAGCTGTTTTTT. Its protein product is CASSPTIAGELFF.

The CDR3 loop reads CASNPGLQLGATNEKLFF. The CDR3 DNA reads as TGTGCCAGCAACCCGGGACTTCAACTGGGGGCAACTAATGAAAAACTGTTTTTT. The V gene is TRBV28, the J gene TRBJ1-4, with a tentative D call TRBD1 (5 bases). V was trimmed by 7 bases and J by 0 bases, leaving 21 bases between them. Germline assignment: CDR1 MDHEN and CDR2 SYDVKM. CDR3 length equals 18 residues.

V and J are TRBV6-5 and TRBJ2-2; 8 bases are a match to TRBD1. The V and J ends lost 7 bases and 6 bases, in that order; junction bases with no gene match: 7. Per germline, CDR1 MNHEY and CDR2 SVGAGI. The CDR3 has 14 residues. The CDR3 DNA is TGTGCCAGCAAGAGGACAGGGTTCGCCGGGGAGCTGTTTTTT. As protein: CASKRTGFAGELFF.

The rearrangement joins TRBV27 to TRBJ1-5, with 11 bases identical to TRBD1. Germline CDR1 reads MNHEY; CDR2 reads SMNVEV (reference sequence). The trim removed 5 bases at V and 6 bases at J, leaving 6 bases unmatched. This CDR3 is built from 15 residues. DNA of the CDR3: TGTGCCAGCAGTCCGGACAGGGGGCAAATTCAGCCCCAGCATTTT. Translation: CASSPDRGQIQPQHF.

The chain recombines TRBV7-2 with TRBJ1-3; D not resolved. CDR1 is SGHTA, CDR2 FQGNSA, per germline. Trimming shortened V by 3 bases and J by 0 bases, and 9 bases separated the two germline ends. This CDR3 spans 15 amino acids. CDR3 nucleotides: TGTGCCAGCAGCTTGCATGGGAGCTCTGGAAACACCATATATTTT. This sequence encodes CASSLHGSSGNTIYF.

The chain links TRBV6-4 to TRBJ2-4, with D uncertain. The CDR3 has 14 residues. V shed 8 bases and J shed 3 bases, with 14 bases lying between them. Germline V gene sequence: CDR1 MRHNA, CDR2 SNTAGT. This CDR3 is CASLAVWCKNIQYF. The DNA of the CDR3 is TGTGCCAGCCTGGCAGTATGGTGCAAAAACATTCAGTACTTC.

The rearrangement links TRBV6-5 to TRBJ1-6, with D tentatively TRBD1 (5 bases). The CDR3 length is 16 residues. The ends were cut back, 1 base at V and 4 bases at J, with 11 bases in the middle. Germline V gene data show CDR1 as MNHEY and CDR2 as SVGAGI. CDR3 nucleotides: TGTGCCAGCAGTTACTTCGATGGGGCTTATAATTCACCCCTCCACTTT. It yields the protein CASSYFDGAYNSPLHF.

The gene calls are TRBV30 and TRBJ1-6, with TRBD1 identical over 7 bases. The V segment lost 6 bases and the J segment 6 bases; nucleotides outside the gene matches: 8. This CDR3 spans 14 amino acids. CDR1 is GTSNPN, CDR2 SVGIG, per germline (reference sequence). The CDR3 protein is CACRDSTSNSPLHF. The CDR3 DNA is TGTGCCTGCCGGGACAGCACTTCTAATTCACCCCTCCACTTT.

The chain joins TRBV2 to TRBJ1-1; no definite D call. The CDR3 runs 13 residues. CDR1 SNHLY and CDR2 FYNNEI come from the germline V gene. Trimming cost V 6 bases and J 8 bases, with 16 bases left between them. The CDR3 region has the DNA TGTGCCAGCAGCGCCGGGCCGTTCAGGGAAGCTTTCTTT. This sequence encodes CASSAGPFREAFF.

The chain is built from TRBV18 and TRBJ1-5; TRBD1 agrees at 7 bases. The germline V gene has CDR1 KGHSH and CDR2 LQKENI. The CDR3 consists of 15 residues. V shed 6 bases, J shed 2 bases, and the junction held 7 bases outside the gene matches. CDR3 loop: CASSPTGVGNQPQHF. CDR3 sequence (DNA): TGTGCCAGCTCTCCAACAGGGGTGGGCAATCAGCCCCAGCATTTT.

The count of this clone is one. The J gene is TRBJ2-5, the V gene TRBV7-9, with TRBD1 matching 7 bases. The V gene's germline CDR1 is SEHNR and CDR2 FQNEAQ (reference sequence). This CDR3 has 15 residues. With 4 bases clipped from V and 0 bases from J, the junction kept 5 bases outside the gene matches. CDR3 sequence reads: CASSSTDRDQETQYF. The DNA of the CDR3 is TGTGCCAGCAGCTCCACTGACAGGGACCAAGAGACCCAGTACTTC.

V gene TRBV2 combines with J gene TRBJ2-3; TRBD2 agrees at 8 bases. The CDR3 totals 17 residues. Germline values: CDR1 SNHLY, CDR2 FYNNEI. J was trimmed by 2 bases and V by 4 bases; bases with no gene match: 11. The CDR3 DNA follows: TGTGCCAGCAGTGCGGGGGGGGGTAGGACCAACACAGATACGCAGTATTTT. Amino acid sequence: CASSAGGGRTNTDTQYF.

The chain employs TRBV2 and TRBJ1-4, with no clear D. In germline, CDR1 is SNHLY, CDR2 FYNNEI. The CDR3 extends over 11 amino acids. V gave up 3 bases and J gave up 7 bases, with 3 bases separating them. The CDR3 bases are TGTGCCAGCAGTGAGGGTGAAAAACTGTTTTTT. Amino acids: CASSEGEKLFF.

The V and J genes are TRBV30 and TRBJ2-2; D unclear. The V end was cut by 1 base, the J end by 1 base, with 10 bases between. This CDR3 comprises 15 residues. CDR1 is GTSNPN and CDR2 is SVGIG in the germline V gene (reference sequence). Here the CDR3 DNA reads TGTGCCTGGAGTGCAGCCAGACTGAACACCGGGGAGCTGTTTTTT. Encoded protein: CAWSAARLNTGELFF.

This clone was seen a few times. V and J are TRBV4-2 and TRBJ1-6; 7 bases are shared with TRBD1. The CDR3 runs to 17 residues. The V gene end was trimmed by 4 bases and the J gene end by 0 bases; junction bases not matched to a gene: 6. Germline-derived CDR1 and CDR2 are LGHNA and YNFKEQ. CDR3 DNA: TGTGCCAGCAGCCGATCGGGGGACAGCTCCTATAATTCACCCCTCCACTTT. Encoded protein: CASSRSGDSSYNSPLHF.

The rearrangement uses TRBV29-1 and TRBJ1-2; D is possibly TRBD1 (5 bases). V lost 7 bases to trimming and J lost 4 bases, with 16 bases between them. The CDR3 consists of 13 residues. From germline, CDR1 is SQVTM and CDR2 ANQGSEA. The CDR3 spells CSAFEGGGYGYTF. In DNA form, the CDR3 reads TGCAGCGCCTTTGAAGGTGGGGGCTATGGCTACACCTTC.

The rearrangement joins TRBV4-1 to TRBJ2-7; D is unclear. From germline, CDR1 is MGHRA and CDR2 YSYEKL. The CDR3 has 15 amino acids. V gave up 0 bases and J gave up 2 bases, with 11 bases separating them. CDR3 coding DNA: TGCGCCAGCAGCCAAGATGGATTACAAACCTACGAGCAGTACTTC. Its protein product is CASSQDGLQTYEQYF.

V usage is TRBV19 and J usage is TRBJ2-7; TRBD2 might be the D (7 bases). V was shortened by 6 bases and J by 4 bases, with 13 bases between the two germline ends. Germline V lookup: CDR1 LNHDA, CDR2 SQIVND (reference sequence). The CDR3 extends over 13 amino acids. For the CDR3, the DNA is TGTGCCAGTAGCATGGGAGGGGGTTACGAGCAGTACTTC. Residues: CASSMGGGYEQYF. The full variable domain, in which reference TRBV19 and TRBJ2-7 provide the parts outside the CDR3, is DGGITQSPKYLFRKEGQNVTLSCEQNLNHDAMYWYRQDPGQGLRLIYYSQIVNDFQKGDIAEGYSVSREKKESFPLTVTSAQKNPTAFYLCASSMGGGYEQYFGPGTRLTVT.

This clone showed up just once. This chain's CDR3 is CASSPGEGEWGGLNEQFF. The CDR3 DNA reads TGCGCCAGCTCCCCCGGGGAGGGGGAGTGGGGGGGCCTCAATGAGCAGTTCTTC. The chain has TRBV4-3 and TRBJ2-1, with D perhaps matching TRBD2 (7 bases). CDR3 length: 18 residues. Trimming removed 8 bases from V and 6 bases from J, with 29 bases in between. Germline CDR1 LGHNA, CDR2 YSLEER.

The gene calls are TRBV7-9 and TRBJ2-5; no firm D call. This CDR3 spans 13 amino acids. The ends were cut back, 4 bases at V and 5 bases at J, with 11 bases in the middle. Per the germline V gene, CDR1 is SEHNR and CDR2 is FQNEAQ (reference sequence). The DNA of the CDR3 is TGTGCCAGCAGCTACCATCTGGAGGAGACCCAGTACTTC. This encodes CASSYHLEETQYF.

There are a few counts of this clone. J is TRBJ1-6 and V is TRBV11-2; D uncertain. The CDR3 has 16 residues. Trimming took off 1 base at V and 7 bases at J, with 14 bases between the two ends. Germline CDR1 SGHAT, CDR2 FQNNGV. The CDR3 DNA reads as TGTGCCAGCAGCTTAGGCGGTCGGGTGCAAAATTCACCCCTCCACTTT. Translating gives CASSLGGRVQNSPLHF.

The chain combines TRBV5-5 with TRBJ1-3, with TRBD1 matching 8 bases. Germline trimming cut 4 bases from V and 2 bases from J; bases unmatched to any gene: 5. The CDR3 has 15 residues. Germline-derived CDR1 and CDR2 are SGHKS and YYEKEE (reference sequence). The CDR3 nucleotides are TGTGCCAGCAGCACCCGGGGACAGGCTGGAAACACCATATATTTT. Translating gives CASSTRGQAGNTIYF.

V usage is TRBV4-3 and J usage is TRBJ2-3; D is undetermined. This CDR3 region has 14 residues. Germline CDR1 LGHNA, CDR2 YSLEER. V was trimmed by 0 bases and J by 4 bases, leaving 8 bases between them. CDR3 sequence (DNA): TGCGCCAGCAGCCAAGAGGCCCTCGCAGATACGCAGTATTTT. Amino acid sequence: CASSQEALADTQYF.

This chain joins TRBV7-6 and TRBJ1-1; D not certain. Per germline, CDR1 SGHVS and CDR2 FNYEAQ. V was cut by 6 bases and J by 1 base, with 9 bases left in between. This CDR3 comprises 13 residues. The CDR3: CASSREWNTEAFF. The CDR3 region has the DNA TGTGCCAGCAGTCGCGAGTGGAACACTGAAGCTTTCTTT.

Only a few counts were recorded for this clone. The chain has TRBV5-5 and TRBJ2-1, with no clear D. CDR3 size: 14 residues. CDR1 SGHKS and CDR2 YYEKEE come from the germline V gene (reference sequence). Trimming pared 1 base from V and 4 bases from J, leaving 9 bases between. The CDR3 DNA is TGTGCCAGCAGCTTGTTATCGGTATACAATGAGCAGTTCTTC. It translates to CASSLLSVYNEQFF.

This clone was observed a single time. The chain uses TRBV9 and TRBJ1-6, with D perhaps TRBD1 (5 bases). Trimming removed 7 bases at V and 7 bases at J, with 15 bases between. Germline V CDR1 and CDR2: SGDLS, YYNGEE. The CDR3 consists of 14 residues. The CDR3 sequence: CASGSGAGNSPLHF. The CDR3, as DNA: TGTGCCAGCGGATCCGGGGCAGGGAATTCACCCCTCCACTTT.

V and J are TRBV9 and TRBJ1-1; TRBD1 aligns across 8 bases. Germline-derived CDR1 and CDR2 are SGDLS and YYNGEE. With 3 bases clipped from V and 6 bases from J, the junction kept 7 bases outside the gene matches. This CDR3 is built from 14 residues. CDR3 nucleotides: TGTGCCAGCAGCGCCACAGGGGGAATCCCTGAAGCTTTCTTT. Its translation is CASSATGGIPEAFF. Variable domain in full (rest from reference TRBV9 and TRBJ1-1): DSGVTQTPKHLITATGQRVTLRCSPRSGDLSVYWYQQSLDQGLQFLIQYYNGEERAKGNILERFSAQQFPDLHSELNLSSLELGDSALYFCASSATGGIPEAFFGQGTRLTVV.